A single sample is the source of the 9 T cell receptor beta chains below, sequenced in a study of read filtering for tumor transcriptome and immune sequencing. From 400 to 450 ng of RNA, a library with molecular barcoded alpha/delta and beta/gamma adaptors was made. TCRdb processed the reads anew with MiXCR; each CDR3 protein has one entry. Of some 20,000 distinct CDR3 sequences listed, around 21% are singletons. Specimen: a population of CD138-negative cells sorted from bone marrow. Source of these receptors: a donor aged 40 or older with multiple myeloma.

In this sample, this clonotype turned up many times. CDR3 coding DNA: TGTGCCAGCAGAAGACTAGCGGACTCCCAAGAGACCCAGTACTTC. Its translation is CASRRLADSQETQYF. This chain links TRBV6-2 or TRBV6-3 with TRBJ2-5, with 9 bases lining up with TRBD2. Germline trimming cut 6 bases from V and 1 base from J; bases unmatched to any gene: 6. Germline CDR1 MNHEY, CDR2 SVGEGT. This CDR3 contains 15 residues.

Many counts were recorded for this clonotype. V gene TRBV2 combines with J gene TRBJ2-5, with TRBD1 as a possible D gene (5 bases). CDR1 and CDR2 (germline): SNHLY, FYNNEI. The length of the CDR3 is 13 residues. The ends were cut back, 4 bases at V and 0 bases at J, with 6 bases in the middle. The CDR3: CASSGQYQETQYF. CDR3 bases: TGTGCCAGCAGTGGACAGTACCAAGAGACCCAGTACTTC.

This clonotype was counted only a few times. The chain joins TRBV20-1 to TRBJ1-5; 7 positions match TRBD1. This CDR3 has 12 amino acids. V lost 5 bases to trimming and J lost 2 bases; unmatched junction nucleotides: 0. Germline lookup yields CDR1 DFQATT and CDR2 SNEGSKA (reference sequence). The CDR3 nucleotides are TGCAGTGCTGACAGGGGCAATCAGCCCCAGCATTTT. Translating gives CSADRGNQPQHF.

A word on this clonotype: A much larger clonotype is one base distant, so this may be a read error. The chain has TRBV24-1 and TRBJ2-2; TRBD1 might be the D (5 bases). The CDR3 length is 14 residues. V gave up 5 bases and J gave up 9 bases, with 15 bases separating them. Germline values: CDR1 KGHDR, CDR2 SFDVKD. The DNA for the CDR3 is TGTGCCACCAGTGCTTTAGGGGCCGGCCGGGAGCTGTTTTTT. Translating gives CATSALGAGRELFF.

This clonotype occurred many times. Written as DNA, the CDR3 is TGTGCCAGCAGTCCTGGGGCACTAGCGGGGAGGAATGAGCAGTTCTTC. Translation: CASSPGALAGRNEQFF. The genes are TRBV28 and TRBJ2-1, with TRBD2 matching 10 bases. Germline CDR1 and CDR2: MDHEN and SYDVKM. The J segment lost 7 bases and the V segment lost 5 bases, leaving 11 bases of the junction unmatched. This CDR3 is built from 16 residues.

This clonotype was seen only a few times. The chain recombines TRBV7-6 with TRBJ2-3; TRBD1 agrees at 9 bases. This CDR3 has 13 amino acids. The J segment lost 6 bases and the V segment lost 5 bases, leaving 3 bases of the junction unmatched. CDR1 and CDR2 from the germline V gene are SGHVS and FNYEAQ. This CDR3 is CASSRTGVDTQYF. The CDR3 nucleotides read TGTGCCAGCAGCCGGACAGGGGTTGATACGCAGTATTTT.

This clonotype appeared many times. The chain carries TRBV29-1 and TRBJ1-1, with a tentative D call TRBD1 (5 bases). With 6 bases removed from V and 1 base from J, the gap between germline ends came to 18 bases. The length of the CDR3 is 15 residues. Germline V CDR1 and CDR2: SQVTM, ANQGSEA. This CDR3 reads CSVRGDPAGNTEAFF. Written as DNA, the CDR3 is TGCAGCGTGAGGGGTGACCCCGCAGGGAACACTGAAGCTTTCTTT.

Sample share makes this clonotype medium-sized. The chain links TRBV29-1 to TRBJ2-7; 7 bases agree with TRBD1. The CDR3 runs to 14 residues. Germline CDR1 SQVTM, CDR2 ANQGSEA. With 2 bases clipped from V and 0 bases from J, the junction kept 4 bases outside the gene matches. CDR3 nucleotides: TGCAGCGTTGAAAGTCGGGACAGCTCCTACGAGCAGTACTTC. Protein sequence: CSVESRDSSYEQYF.

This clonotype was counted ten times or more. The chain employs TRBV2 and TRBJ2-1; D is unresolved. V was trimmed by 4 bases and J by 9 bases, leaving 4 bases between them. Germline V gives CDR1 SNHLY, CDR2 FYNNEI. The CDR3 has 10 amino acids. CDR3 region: CASSVGEQFF. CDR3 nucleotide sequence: TGTGCCAGCAGTGTTGGTGAGCAGTTCTTC.